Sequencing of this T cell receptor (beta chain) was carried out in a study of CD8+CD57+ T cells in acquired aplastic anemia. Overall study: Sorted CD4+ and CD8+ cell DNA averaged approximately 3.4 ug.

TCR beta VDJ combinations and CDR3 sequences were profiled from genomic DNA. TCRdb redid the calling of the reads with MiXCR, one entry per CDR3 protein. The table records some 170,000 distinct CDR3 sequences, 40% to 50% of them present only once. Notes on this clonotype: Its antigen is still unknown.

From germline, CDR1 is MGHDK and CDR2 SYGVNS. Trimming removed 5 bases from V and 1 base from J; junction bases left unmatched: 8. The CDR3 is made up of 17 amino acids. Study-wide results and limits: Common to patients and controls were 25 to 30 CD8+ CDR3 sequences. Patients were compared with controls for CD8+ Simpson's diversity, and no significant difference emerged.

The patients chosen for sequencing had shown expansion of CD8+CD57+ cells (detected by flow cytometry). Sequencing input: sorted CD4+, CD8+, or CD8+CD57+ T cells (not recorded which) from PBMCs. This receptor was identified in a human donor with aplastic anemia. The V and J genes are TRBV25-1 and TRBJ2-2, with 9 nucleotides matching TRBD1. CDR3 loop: CASSKGQGIGNTGELFF. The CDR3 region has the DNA TGTGCCAGCAGTAAGGGACAGGGAATAGGGAACACCGGGGAGCTGTTTTTT.